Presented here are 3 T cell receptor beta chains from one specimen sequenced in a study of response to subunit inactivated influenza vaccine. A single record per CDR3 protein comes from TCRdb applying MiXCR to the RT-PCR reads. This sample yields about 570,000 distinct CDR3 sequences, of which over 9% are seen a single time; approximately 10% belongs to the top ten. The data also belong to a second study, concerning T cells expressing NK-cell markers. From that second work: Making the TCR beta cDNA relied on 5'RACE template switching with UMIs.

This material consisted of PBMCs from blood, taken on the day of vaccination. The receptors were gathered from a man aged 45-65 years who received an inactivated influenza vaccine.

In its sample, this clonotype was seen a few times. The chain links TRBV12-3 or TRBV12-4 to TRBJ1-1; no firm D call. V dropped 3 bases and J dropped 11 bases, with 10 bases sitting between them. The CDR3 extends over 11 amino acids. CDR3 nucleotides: TGTGCCAGCAGTTTGTCGGAAAAGGCTTTCTTT. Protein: CASSLSEKAFF.

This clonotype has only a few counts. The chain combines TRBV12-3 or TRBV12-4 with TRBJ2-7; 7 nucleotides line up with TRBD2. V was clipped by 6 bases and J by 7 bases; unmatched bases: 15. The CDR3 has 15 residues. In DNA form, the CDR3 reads TGTGCCAGCAGCTTACCACGGGGGAGGGAAGGAGAGCAGTACTTC. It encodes CASSLPRGREGEQYF.

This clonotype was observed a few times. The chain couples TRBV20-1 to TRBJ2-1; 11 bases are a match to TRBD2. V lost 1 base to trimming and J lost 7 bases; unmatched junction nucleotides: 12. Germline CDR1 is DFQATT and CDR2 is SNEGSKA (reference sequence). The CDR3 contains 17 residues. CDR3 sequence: CSARVGLAGPAPNEQFF. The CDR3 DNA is TGCAGTGCTAGAGTCGGACTAGCGGGTCCCGCCCCAAATGAGCAGTTCTTC.